This entry lists 3 T cell receptor beta chains sequenced from one sample in a study of vaccination effects on CD4 cells after COVID-19. Measured with immunoSEQ multiplex PCR; TCRdb has only the in-frame clones, and not every one. This table has some 68,000 clones, approximately 79% appearing once. Expansion of antigen-specific CD4+ T cells with viral peptide pools was carried out by the ViraFEST assay before sequencing. After less than twelve days in culture, the CD4+ T cells were isolated. Testing of the vaccine recipients showed negative nucleocapsid antibodies and no prior SARS-CoV-2 infection. Antigens for these TCRs are unknown. Sequenced here: CD4+ T cells from PBMCs cultured with HCoV-OC43 spike peptides, sampled before COVID-19 vaccination. Subset of the sample: HCoV-OC43 spike overlapping peptide pool stimulation. The receptors come from a human donor who received a COVID-19 vaccine.

V and J are TRBV5-8 and TRBJ1-4; 7 nucleotides agree with TRBD1. With 4 bases clipped from V and 5 bases from J, the junction kept 11 bases outside the gene matches. This CDR3 is 16 amino acids long. CDR1 is SGHTS and CDR2 is YDEGEE in the germline V gene. The CDR3 nucleotides are TGTGCCAGCAGCACCGGGGACAGTCTGCGAAATGAAAAACTGTTTTTT. Amino acids: CASSTGDSLRNEKLFF.

V usage is TRBV5-4 and J usage is TRBJ1-2; D ambiguous. V lost 2 bases and J 6 bases, leaving 14 bases between the germline ends. This CDR3 has 14 amino acids. Per germline, CDR1 SGHNT and CDR2 YYREEE (reference sequence). The DNA of the CDR3 is TGTGCCAGCAGCTTAAAGACCGGACCCAATGGCTACACCTTC. Protein product: CASSLKTGPNGYTF.

The chain carries TRBV24-1 and TRBJ1-1; TRBD1 matches at 7 bases. Trimming at V came to 4 bases and at J to 11 bases, leaving 12 bases not matched to a gene. This CDR3 has 14 residues. CDR1 KGHDR and CDR2 SFDVKD come from the germline V gene. The CDR3 sequence is CATSDSDRAGGAFF. In DNA, the CDR3 is TGTGCCACCAGTGACTCAGACAGGGCCGGGGGGGCTTTCTTT.